This TCR beta chain was sequenced in a study of molecular identifiers for immune sequencing clone quantification. The CDR3 contains 13 residues. The germline V and J ends were trimmed by 5 bases and 5 bases, with 10 bases remaining between them. The germline gives CDR1 MNHEY, CDR2 SVGAGI. The use of previously described methods and listed TCR primers produced the bulk TCR libraries. TCRdb re-derived calls from the PCR reads in MiXCR, one entry per CDR3 protein. The table records about half a million distinct CDR3 sequences, around 23% of them present only once. The specimen sequenced was naive CD8+ T cells from blood, with Jurkat cell RNA spiked in. Stated subset: FACS-sorted CD8+CD4-CCR7+CD45RA+ naive T cells. The chain links TRBV6-5 to TRBJ1-5, with D possibly TRBD1 on 5 matching bases. This receptor was identified in a human donor in good health. Some libraries in this study had Jurkat cell RNA spiked in. The CDR3 loop is CASSDSSYQPQHF. CDR3 nucleotide sequence: TGTGCCAGCAGTGACAGTTCCTATCAGCCCCAGCATTTT.